This T cell receptor (beta chain) was retrieved from a study of blood T cell repertoires in COVID-19. This clone showed up just a few times. V was shortened by 5 bases and J by 4 bases, with 22 bases between the two germline ends. CDR3 length: 17 residues. Germline CDR1 and CDR2: SGDLS and YYNGEE. The data were produced by immunoSEQ multiplex PCR, yet TCRdb's version contains in-frame clones alone and is incomplete. The sample records approximately 170,000 clones, approximately 84% being singletons. The specimen was peripheral blood. The TCR comes from a man between 65 and 85 years old with active or convalescent COVID-19. The V call is TRBV9, the J call TRBJ1-3, with D unclear. Written as DNA, the CDR3 is TGTGCCAGCAGTCCCCGGCGGGCGGAGCCCCCGGGAAACACCATATATTTT. Protein sequence: CASSPRRAEPPGNTIYF.